These 19 T cell receptor beta chains were sequenced from one sample in a study of CD8 T cells in ankylosing spondylitis. TCRdb independently ran MiXCR on the 5' RACE reads; one entry per CDR3 protein. The sample has about 200,000 distinct CDR3 sequences; 10% to 15% are singletons. The sample taken for sequencing was blood, either unsorted or a sorted T cell fraction (not recorded which). These receptors were collected from a male donor with ankylosing spondylitis or in good health (not recorded which).

This clonotype was seen a few times. The chain has TRBV4-1 and TRBJ2-1; tentatively, D is TRBD2 (6 bases). V lost 0 bases and J lost 12, with 12 bases in between. Per germline, CDR1 MGHRA and CDR2 YSYEKL. The CDR3 is made up of 13 amino acids. The CDR3 sequence: CASSQDVGSGQFF. The CDR3 DNA sequence: TGCGCCAGCAGCCAAGATGTCGGTAGCGGGCAGTTCTTC.

Only a few counts were recorded for this clonotype. The chain is built from TRBV5-6 and TRBJ2-1; D could derive from TRBD1 or TRBD2 (5 bases each). Germline V CDR1 and CDR2: SGHDT, YYEEEE. The CDR3 is made up of 14 amino acids. The V end lost 0 bases, the J end lost 6 bases, and 10 bases lay between the germline ends. CDR3 amino acids: CASSLEGDGNEQFF. In nucleotides, the CDR3 is TGTGCCAGCAGCTTGGAAGGGGACGGCAATGAGCAGTTCTTC. Using reference TRBV5-6 and TRBJ2-1 for the parts outside the CDR3, the full variable domain is DAGVTQSPTHLIKTRGQQVTLRCSPKSGHDTVSWYQQALGQGPQFIFQYYEEEERQRGNFPDRFSGHQFPNYSSELNVNALLLGDSALYLCASSLEGDGNEQFFGPGTRLTVL.

This clonotype has at least ten counts. The V gene is TRBV20-1, the J gene TRBJ2-1, with 10 bases identical to TRBD1. The germline V gene has CDR1 DFQATT and CDR2 SNEGSKA (reference sequence). This CDR3 comprises 13 residues. After removal of 3 bases from V and 5 bases from J, the junction contained 1 base not matched to a gene. CDR3 nucleotides: TGCAGTGCTAGGGACAGGGGGGACAATGAGCAGTTCTTC. Translated: CSARDRGDNEQFF.

This clonotype has a handful of counts. This sequence joins TRBV7-9 and TRBJ2-7; 10 bases agree with TRBD1. CDR1 and CDR2 from the germline V gene are SEHNR and FQNEAQ (reference sequence). The CDR3 contains 15 residues. V dropped 2 bases and J dropped 3; count of bases not matched to a gene: 4. Here the CDR3 reads CASSLNRDRGYEQYF. CDR3 bases: TGTGCCAGCAGCTTAAACAGGGACAGGGGCTACGAGCAGTACTTC.

This clonotype was recorded many times. The J gene is TRBJ2-7, the V gene TRBV30; 7 bases are shared with TRBD1. CDR3 length equals 14 residues. Trimming at V came to 5 bases and at J to 2 bases, leaving 9 bases not matched to a gene. Germline assignment: CDR1 GTSNPN and CDR2 SVGIG (reference sequence). The CDR3 nucleotides are TGTGCCTGGTCCGTCCGGGACAGCGCCTACGAGCAGTACTTC. It translates to CAWSVRDSAYEQYF.

The count of this clonotype is one. CDR3: CASSDQGVSYGYTF. Written as DNA, the CDR3 is TGTGCCAGCAGTGACCAGGGGGTGAGCTATGGCTACACCTTC. This chain uses TRBV25-1 with TRBJ1-2; 7 bases agree with TRBD1. Germline V gives CDR1 MGHDK, CDR2 SYGVNS. This CDR3 is built from 14 residues. The V segment lost 3 bases and the J segment 4 bases; nucleotides outside the gene matches: 5.

This rearrangement joins TRBV4-1 to TRBJ1-5; 7 nucleotides line up with TRBD1. The CDR3 sequence is 15 residues long. With V trimmed by 2 bases and J by 7 bases, 8 bases remained unmatched. CDR1 MGHRA and CDR2 YSYEKL come from the germline V gene. This chain's CDR3 is CASSQQGVGGQPQHF. The CDR3 DNA reads TGCGCCAGCAGCCAACAGGGGGTAGGGGGACAGCCCCAGCATTTT.

This clonotype was observed a few times. This chain uses TRBV13 with TRBJ2-3; no clear D gene. V lost 3 bases and J lost 2, with 6 bases in between. CDR3 length: 13 amino acids. The germline V gene has CDR1 PRHDT and CDR2 FYEKMQ (reference sequence). The CDR3: CASSFAATDTQYF. CDR3 DNA: TGTGCCAGCAGCTTTGCAGCCACAGATACGCAGTATTTT.

The table lists this clonotype with a few counts. This chain joins TRBV4-1 and TRBJ2-2; TRBD1 agrees at 8 bases. CDR1 MGHRA and CDR2 YSYEKL come from the germline V gene. The trim removed 4 bases at V and 4 bases at J, leaving 2 bases unmatched. This CDR3 spans 14 amino acids. CDR3 coding DNA: TGCGCCAGCAGCCGCGGACAGGGCACCGGGGAGCTGTTTTTT. It specifies CASSRGQGTGELFF.

This clonotype came up many times. The chain joins TRBV5-5 to TRBJ1-5; TRBD1 is a possible D gene (5 bases). CDR3 length: 19 residues. The V end was cut by 0 bases, the J end by 0 bases, with 19 bases between. Germline CDR1 and CDR2: SGHKS and YYEKEE (reference sequence). The chain's CDR3 is CASSLVFGTGLGSNQPQHF. As DNA, the CDR3 is TGTGCCAGCAGCTTGGTGTTCGGGACCGGCTTAGGTAGCAATCAGCCCCAGCATTTT.

The chain is built from TRBV15 and TRBJ2-7; no reliable D call. Germline V lookup: CDR1 LNHNV, CDR2 YYDKDF (reference sequence). V was pared by 0 bases and J by 1 base, with 10 bases between. This CDR3 is built from 15 residues. CDR3 sequence reads: CATSRDNAVSYEQYF. CDR3 nucleotide sequence: TGTGCCACCAGCAGAGATAACGCAGTATCCTACGAGCAGTACTTC.

The chain carries TRBV20-1 and TRBJ2-3; the match to TRBD2 covers 12 bases. There are 15 residues in the CDR3. Germline CDR1 reads DFQATT; CDR2 reads SNEGSKA (reference sequence). The V and J ends lost 0 bases and 4 bases, in that order; junction bases with no gene match: 2. The DNA for the CDR3 is TGCAGTGCTAGAGAGACTAGCGGGGGCCCAGATACGCAGTATTTT. Translating gives CSARETSGGPDTQYF.

This chain joins TRBV3-1 and TRBJ1-2; D uncertain. This CDR3 is built from 15 residues. Trimming pared 11 bases from V and 3 bases from J, leaving 22 bases between. The V gene's germline CDR1 is LGHDT and CDR2 YNNKEL (reference sequence). This CDR3 is CASSKESGRDYGYTF. CDR3 nucleotides: TGTGCCTCCTCCAAAGAATCGGGGAGAGACTATGGCTACACCTTC.

This clonotype was found a few times. This chain uses TRBV7-9 with TRBJ2-1; TRBD1 matches 8 bases. The germline CDR1 and CDR2 sequences are SEHNR and FQNEAQ (reference sequence). CDR3 length equals 13 residues. J was trimmed by 10 bases and V by 8 bases; bases with no gene match: 10. The CDR3 nucleotides are TGTGCCAGCCTTGGACAGGGCCCCTGGGAGCAGTTCTTC. It codes for CASLGQGPWEQFF. Filled out from reference TRBV7-9 and TRBJ2-1, the complete variable domain reads DTGVSQNPRHKITKRGQNVTFRCDPISEHNRLYWYRQTLGQGPEFLTYFQNEAQLEKSRLLSDRFSAERPKGSFSTLEIQRTEQGDSAMYLCASLGQGPWEQFFGPGTRLTVL.

The chain has TRBV3-1 and TRBJ2-1, with D perhaps TRBD1 or TRBD2 (5 bases each). Germline-derived CDR1 and CDR2 are LGHDT and YNNKEL (reference sequence). V lost 3 bases to trimming and J lost 2 bases, with 20 bases between them. This CDR3 is built from 18 residues. In DNA form, the CDR3 reads TGTGCCAGCAGCCACGACATTACTGGGTGGGGGACCTACAATGAGCAGTTCTTC. Its protein is CASSHDITGWGTYNEQFF.

V usage is TRBV4-1 and J usage is TRBJ2-3, with D uncertain. Germline-derived CDR1 and CDR2 are MGHRA and YSYEKL. The ends were cut back, 4 bases at V and 4 bases at J, with 12 bases in the middle. CDR3 length: 14 amino acids. The CDR3 region is CASSPAAVPDTQYF. The CDR3 bases are TGCGCCAGCAGCCCCGCGGCGGTCCCAGATACGCAGTATTTT.

This clonotype has only a few counts. This chain connects TRBV4-2 to TRBJ2-2; no definite D call. Trimming cost V 0 bases and J 0 bases, with 14 bases left between them. Germline CDR1 is LGHNA and CDR2 is YNFKEQ. CDR3 length: 18 residues. CDR3 loop: CASSQDRPISSNTGELFF. As DNA, the CDR3 is TGTGCCAGCAGCCAAGATCGCCCAATTAGCTCGAACACCGGGGAGCTGTTTTTT.

V gene TRBV7-9 combines with J gene TRBJ2-5, with TRBD2 matching 9 bases. After removal of 5 bases from V and 1 base from J, the junction contained 11 bases not matched to a gene. The CDR3 is 17 residues long. Germline-derived CDR1 and CDR2 are SEHNR and FQNEAQ (reference sequence). The CDR3 DNA reads TGTGCCAGCAGCCCGGGACTAGCCTCCCTCAGCCAAGAGACCCAGTACTTC. It yields the protein CASSPGLASLSQETQYF.

The chain links TRBV7-6 to TRBJ1-1, with TRBD1 matching over 8 bases. CDR3 length: 16 amino acids. Losses at the gene ends were 4 bases for V and 7 bases for J; bases not matched to a gene: 14. CDR1 SGHVS and CDR2 FNYEAQ come from the germline V gene. The chain's CDR3 is CASSSANLDRAYEAFF. The CDR3 region has the DNA TGTGCCAGCAGCTCCGCTAATCTGGACAGGGCGTATGAAGCTTTCTTT.